Listed here are 15 T cell receptor beta chains from one sample, sequenced in a study of graft-versus-host responses after intestinal transplantation. The antigens these receptors bind are not known. TCRdb's table, derived via immunoSEQ multiplex PCR, lists solely in-frame clones and lacks some. Of 24,000 or so clones in the sample, roughly four fifths were seen once. Sequencing was performed on unstimulated CD8+ T cells sorted from spleen or lymph node cells, taken before transplant. These receptors all stem from a human donor who was the organ donor for an intestinal transplant.

V usage is TRBV4-2 and J usage is TRBJ2-7; D possibly corresponds to TRBD2 (5 bases). The V end was cut by 1 base, the J end by 1 base, with 14 bases between. Germline values: CDR1 LGHNA, CDR2 YNFKEQ. The CDR3 has 16 amino acids. The CDR3 loop is CASSQVAGRASYEQYF. CDR3 in DNA: TGTGCCAGCAGCCAAGTGGCGGGTAGGGCTTCCTACGAGCAGTACTTC.

This chain uses TRBV13 with TRBJ2-7; D unresolved. Trimming removed 5 bases at V and 3 bases at J, with 5 bases between. Germline CDR1 PRHDT, CDR2 FYEKMQ (reference sequence). The CDR3 contains 11 residues. CDR3 protein: CASSLDYEQYF. Written as DNA, the CDR3 is TGTGCCAGCAGCCTAGACTACGAGCAGTACTTC.

The gene calls are TRBV23-1 and TRBJ2-5, with 10 nucleotides matching TRBD1. TRBV23-1 counts as an open reading frame of uncertain function. This CDR3 region has 16 residues. Trimming cost V 0 bases and J 4 bases; bases outside gene matches: 5. The CDR3 protein is CASSQSRTGGLETQYF. CDR3 coding DNA: TGCGCCAGCAGTCAATCCAGGACAGGGGGTTTAGAGACCCAGTACTTC.

The chain uses TRBV2 and TRBJ1-1; weak D call: TRBD1 (6 bases). CDR3 length: 10 residues. Germline-derived CDR1 and CDR2 are SNHLY and FYNNEI. V was shortened by 6 bases and J by 11 bases, with 10 bases between the two germline ends. For the CDR3, the DNA is TGTGCCAGCAGGGCGGGGGCTGCTTTCTTT. It codes for CASRAGAAFF.

The J gene is TRBJ2-7, the V gene TRBV6-6; weak D call: TRBD1 (5 bases). Germline V gene lookup returns CDR1 MNHNY and CDR2 SVGAGI (reference sequence). The CDR3 covers 11 residues. V was pared by 4 bases and J by 5 bases, with 6 bases between. The CDR3 DNA reads TGTGCCAGCAGTTGGGGCAACGAGCAGTACTTC. Protein product: CASSWGNEQYF.

This CDR3 reads CASTTSGGTQYF. The CDR3 bases are TGTGCCAGTACTACGAGCGGGGGCACGCAGTATTTT. This sequence joins TRBV19 and TRBJ2-3, with 8 bases that match TRBD2. The ends lost 7 bases at V and 9 bases at J; junction bases unmatched: 6. Germline CDR1 is LNHDA and CDR2 is SQIVND (reference sequence). The CDR3 length is 12 residues.

The chain couples TRBV11-2 to TRBJ2-7; D gene uncertain. The germline V gene encodes CDR1 SGHAT and CDR2 FQNNGV. V was clipped by 1 base and J by 6 bases, with 4 bases between them. The CDR3 sequence is 11 residues long. The CDR3 nucleotides read TGTGCCAGCAGCTTAGGATCCGAGCAGTACTTC. Its protein product is CASSLGSEQYF.

V is TRBV19 and J is TRBJ2-5; 9 nucleotides agree with TRBD1. The germline gives CDR1 LNHDA, CDR2 SQIVND (reference sequence). There are 15 residues in the CDR3. Trimming took 6 bases from V and 5 from J; bases not matched to a gene: 10. The CDR3, as DNA: TGTGCCAGTAGAGGTCCGGGACAGGGCATGGAGACCCAGTACTTC. It codes for CASRGPGQGMETQYF.

The chain employs TRBV29-1 and TRBJ2-7; tentatively, D is TRBD1 or TRBD2 (5 bases each). V lost 2 bases and J 4 bases, leaving 15 bases between the germline ends. The germline CDR1 and CDR2 sequences are SQVTM and ANQGSEA. The CDR3 has 14 residues. CDR3 protein: CSVEYPGRRYEQYF. The DNA for the CDR3 is TGCAGCGTTGAATACCCGGGGCGCAGGTACGAGCAGTACTTC.

The chain joins TRBV9 to TRBJ1-6; a possible D gene is TRBD1 (6 bases). Trimming took 4 bases from V and 7 from J, leaving 15 bases between them. Germline V gene data show CDR1 as SGDLS and CDR2 as YYNGEE. The CDR3 loop spans 15 amino acids. This CDR3 reads CASSSQGRGNSPLHF. CDR3 bases: TGTGCCAGCAGCTCCCAGGGGAGGGGGAATTCACCCCTCCACTTT.

This clone appeared a single time. This sequence joins TRBV2 and TRBJ1-1; no definite D call. Trimming removed 6 bases from V and 1 base from J, with 18 bases in between. Per germline, CDR1 SNHLY and CDR2 FYNNEI. The CDR3 is 16 amino acids. The CDR3 sequence is CASSDPGKETNTEAFF. The CDR3 nucleotides are TGTGCCAGCAGCGACCCCGGGAAAGAAACGAACACTGAAGCTTTCTTT.

The chain recombines TRBV4-3 with TRBJ2-2; maybe TRBD1 (6 bases). The CDR3 is 16 residues long. The germline CDR1 and CDR2 sequences are LGHNA and YSLEER. Trimming pared 0 bases from V and 6 bases from J, leaving 14 bases between. The DNA of the CDR3 is TGCGCCAGCAGCCAAGATGGGACAAGGGGGTCCGGGGAGCTGTTTTTT. It codes for CASSQDGTRGSGELFF.

The gene calls are TRBV15 and TRBJ2-1, with TRBD2 matching 8 bases. This CDR3 spans 17 amino acids. V trimming: 0 bases; J trimming: 5 bases; junction bases outside the gene matches: 9. The germline gives CDR1 LNHNV, CDR2 YYDKDF (reference sequence). The CDR3 DNA follows: TGTGCCACCAGCAGAGAGCGCGGGGGGCCTGTCGACAATGAGCAGTTCTTC. It yields the protein CATSRERGGPVDNEQFF.

V gene TRBV6-5 combines with J gene TRBJ2-2; possible D gene TRBD2, 7 bases. The CDR3 contains 16 residues. The V gene lost 1 base and the J gene lost 5 bases, with 14 bases spanning the gap. CDR1 is MNHEY, CDR2 SVGAGI, per germline. CDR3 coding DNA: TGTGCCAGCAGTTACTTCGCGGGGGCGGGGACCGGGGAGCTGTTTTTT. Translating gives CASSYFAGAGTGELFF.

V gene TRBV10-2 combines with J gene TRBJ2-1, with D possibly matching TRBD2 (5 bases). Germline lookup yields CDR1 WSHSY and CDR2 SAAADI. The CDR3 sequence is 12 residues long. The ends were cut back, 6 bases at V and 3 bases at J, with 6 bases in the middle. The CDR3 DNA reads TGCGCCAGCAGCCGGGACTACAATGAGCAGTTCTTC. Its protein is CASSRDYNEQFF.